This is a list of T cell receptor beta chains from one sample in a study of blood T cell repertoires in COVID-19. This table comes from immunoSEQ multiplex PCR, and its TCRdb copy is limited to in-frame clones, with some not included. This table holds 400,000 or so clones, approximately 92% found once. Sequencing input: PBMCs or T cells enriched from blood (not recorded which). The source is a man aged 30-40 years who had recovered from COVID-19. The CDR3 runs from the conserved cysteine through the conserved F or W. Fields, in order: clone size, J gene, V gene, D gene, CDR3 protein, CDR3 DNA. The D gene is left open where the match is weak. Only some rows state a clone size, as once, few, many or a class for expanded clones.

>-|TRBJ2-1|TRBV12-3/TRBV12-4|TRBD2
CASIGGRYNEQFF
TGTGCCAGCATAGGCGGGAGATACAATGAGCAGTTCTTC
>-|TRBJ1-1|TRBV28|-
CASGSRTWTEAFF
TGTGCCAGCGGCTCCCGCACGTGGACTGAAGCTTTCTTT
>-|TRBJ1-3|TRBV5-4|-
CASSLERESSGNTIYF
TGTGCCAGCAGCTTGGAAAGGGAGAGCTCTGGAAACACCATATATTTT
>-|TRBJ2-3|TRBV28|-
CASSYSQTTTDTQYF
TGTGCCAGCAGTTATAGCCAGACCACCACAGATACGCAGTATTTT
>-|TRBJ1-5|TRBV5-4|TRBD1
CASSQTGTGVYQPQHF
TGTGCCAGCAGCCAAACCGGGACAGGGGTTTATCAGCCCCAGCATTTT
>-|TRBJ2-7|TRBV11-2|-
CASRSGTLSYEQYF
TGTGCCAGCAGGAGCGGGACACTCTCCTACGAGCAGTACTTC
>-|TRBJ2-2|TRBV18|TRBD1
CASSTDRATWVNTGELFF
TGTGCCAGCTCAACGGACAGGGCGACGTGGGTGAACACCGGGGAGCTGTTTTTT
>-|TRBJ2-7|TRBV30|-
CAWNRGVLYEQYF
TGTGCCTGGAATCGCGGCGTTTTGTACGAGCAGTACTTC
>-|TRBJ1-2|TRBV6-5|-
CASKTDAYWGDGYTF
TGTGCCAGCAAGACAGACGCATACTGGGGGGATGGCTACACCTTC
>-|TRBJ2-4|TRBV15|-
CATSRASVEANIQYF
TGTGCCACCAGCAGAGCCAGCGTGGAAGCAAACATTCAGTACTTC
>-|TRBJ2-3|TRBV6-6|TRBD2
CASSWTSPDTDTQYF
TGTGCCAGCAGTTGGACTAGCCCGGACACAGATACGCAGTATTTT
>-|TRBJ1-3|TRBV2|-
CASSEAGQTSSGNTIYF
TGTGCCAGCAGTGAAGCTGGTCAGACTAGCTCTGGAAACACCATATATTTT
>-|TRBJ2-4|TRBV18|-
CASSPPGLAKNIQYF
TGTGCCAGCTCACCTCCGGGACTAGCCAAAAACATTCAGTACTTC
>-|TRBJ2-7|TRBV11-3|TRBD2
CASSTGTNYEQYF
TGTGCCAGCAGCACCGGGACTAACTACGAGCAGTACTTC
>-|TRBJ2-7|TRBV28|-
CASSSGQSSYEQYF
TGTGCCAGCAGTTCTGGACAGAGCTCCTACGAGCAGTACTTC
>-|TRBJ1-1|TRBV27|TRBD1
CASRRDRNTYANTEAFF
TGTGCCAGCAGAAGGGACAGAAACACATATGCGAACACTGAAGCTTTCTTT
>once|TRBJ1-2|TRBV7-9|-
CASAPGGHYGYTF
TGTGCCAGCGCACCGGGGGGCCACTATGGCTACACCTTC